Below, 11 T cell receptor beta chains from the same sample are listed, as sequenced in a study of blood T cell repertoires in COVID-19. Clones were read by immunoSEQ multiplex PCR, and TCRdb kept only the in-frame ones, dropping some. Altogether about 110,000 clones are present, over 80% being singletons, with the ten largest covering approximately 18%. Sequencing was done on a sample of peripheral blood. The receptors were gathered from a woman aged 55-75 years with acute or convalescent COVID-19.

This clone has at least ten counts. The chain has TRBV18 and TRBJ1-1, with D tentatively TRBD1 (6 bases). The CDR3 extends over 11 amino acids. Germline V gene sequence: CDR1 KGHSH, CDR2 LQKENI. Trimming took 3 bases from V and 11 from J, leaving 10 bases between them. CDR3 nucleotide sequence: TGTGCCAGCTCACCGGGGGCTGGGGCTTTCTTT. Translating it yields CASSPGAGAFF.

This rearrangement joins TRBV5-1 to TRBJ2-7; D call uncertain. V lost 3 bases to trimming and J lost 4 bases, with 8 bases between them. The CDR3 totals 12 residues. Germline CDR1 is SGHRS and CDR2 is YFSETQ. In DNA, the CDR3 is TGCGCCAGCAGCTCTAGAGATTACGAGCAGTACTTC. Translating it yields CASSSRDYEQYF. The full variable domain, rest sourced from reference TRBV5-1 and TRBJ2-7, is KAGVTQTPRYLIKTRGQQVTLSCSPISGHRSVSWYQQTPGQGLQFLFEYFSETQRNKGNFPGRFSGRQFSNSRSEMNVSTLELGDSALYLCASSSRDYEQYFGPGTRLTVT.

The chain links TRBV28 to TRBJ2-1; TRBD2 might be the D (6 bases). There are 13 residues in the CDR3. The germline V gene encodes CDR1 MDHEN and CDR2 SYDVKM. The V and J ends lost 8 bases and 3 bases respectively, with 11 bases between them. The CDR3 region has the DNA TGTGCCAGCTTTCGTAGCGGCTACAATGAGCAGTTCTTC. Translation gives CASFRSGYNEQFF.

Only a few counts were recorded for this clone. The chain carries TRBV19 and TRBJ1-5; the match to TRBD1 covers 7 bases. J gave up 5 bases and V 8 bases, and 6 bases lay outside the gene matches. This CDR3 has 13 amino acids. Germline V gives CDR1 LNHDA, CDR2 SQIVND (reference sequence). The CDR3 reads CASQPQGYQPQHF. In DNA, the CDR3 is TGTGCCAGTCAGCCACAGGGGTATCAGCCCCAGCATTTT.

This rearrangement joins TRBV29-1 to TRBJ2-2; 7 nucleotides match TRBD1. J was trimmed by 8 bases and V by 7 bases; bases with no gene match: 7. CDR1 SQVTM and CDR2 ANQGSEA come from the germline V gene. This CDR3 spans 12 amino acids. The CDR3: CSARDSAGELFF. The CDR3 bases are TGCAGCGCCCGGGACAGCGCTGGGGAGCTGTTTTTT.

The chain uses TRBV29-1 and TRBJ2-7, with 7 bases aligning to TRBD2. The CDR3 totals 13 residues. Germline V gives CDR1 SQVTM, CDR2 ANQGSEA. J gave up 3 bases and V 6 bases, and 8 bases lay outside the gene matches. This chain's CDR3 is CSVEGGLDYEQYF. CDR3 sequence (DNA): TGCAGCGTCGAGGGAGGGTTGGACTACGAGCAGTACTTC.

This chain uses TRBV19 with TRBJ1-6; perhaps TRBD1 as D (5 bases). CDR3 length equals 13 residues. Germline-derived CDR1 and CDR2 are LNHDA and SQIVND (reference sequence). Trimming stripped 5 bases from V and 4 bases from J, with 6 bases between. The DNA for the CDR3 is TGTGCCAGTAGTGACAGTTATAATTCACCCCTCCACTTT. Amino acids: CASSDSYNSPLHF.

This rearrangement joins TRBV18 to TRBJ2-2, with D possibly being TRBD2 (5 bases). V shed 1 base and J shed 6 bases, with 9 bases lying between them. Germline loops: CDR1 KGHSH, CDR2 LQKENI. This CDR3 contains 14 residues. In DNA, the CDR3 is TGTGCCAGCTCACCACAGATCGGGGCCGGGGAGCTGTTTTTT. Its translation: CASSPQIGAGELFF.

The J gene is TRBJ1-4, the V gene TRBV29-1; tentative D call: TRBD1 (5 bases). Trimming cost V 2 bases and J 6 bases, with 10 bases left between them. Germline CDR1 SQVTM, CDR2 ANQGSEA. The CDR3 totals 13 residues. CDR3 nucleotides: TGCAGCGTTGAAACGGGGGGGGATGAAAAACTGTTTTTT. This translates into CSVETGGDEKLFF.

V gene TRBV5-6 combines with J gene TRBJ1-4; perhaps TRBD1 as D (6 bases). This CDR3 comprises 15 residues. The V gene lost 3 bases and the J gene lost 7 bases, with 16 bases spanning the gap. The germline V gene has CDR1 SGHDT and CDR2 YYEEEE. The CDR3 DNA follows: TGTGCCAGCAGCTCGTTGAATGGGGGCGGTGAAAAACTGTTTTTT. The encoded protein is CASSSLNGGGEKLFF.

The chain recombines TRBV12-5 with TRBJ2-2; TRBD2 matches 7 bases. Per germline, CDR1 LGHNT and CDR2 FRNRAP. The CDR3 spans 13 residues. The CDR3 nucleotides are TGTGCCGCCGGGAGGTCCCCGACCGGGGAGCTGTTTTTT. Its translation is CAAGRSPTGELFF.